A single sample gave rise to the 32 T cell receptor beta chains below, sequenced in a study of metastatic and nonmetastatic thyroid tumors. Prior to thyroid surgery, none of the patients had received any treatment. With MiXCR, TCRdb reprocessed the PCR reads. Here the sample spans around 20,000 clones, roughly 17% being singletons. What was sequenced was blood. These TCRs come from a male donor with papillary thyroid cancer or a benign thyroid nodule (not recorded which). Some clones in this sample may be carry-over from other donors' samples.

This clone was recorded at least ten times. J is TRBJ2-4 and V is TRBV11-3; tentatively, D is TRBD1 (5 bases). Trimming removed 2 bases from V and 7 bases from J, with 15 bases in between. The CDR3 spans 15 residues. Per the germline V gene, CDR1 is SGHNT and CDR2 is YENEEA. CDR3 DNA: TGTGCCAGCAGCTTAAACCGACAAGGGGATAACATTCAGTACTTC. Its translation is CASSLNRQGDNIQYF.

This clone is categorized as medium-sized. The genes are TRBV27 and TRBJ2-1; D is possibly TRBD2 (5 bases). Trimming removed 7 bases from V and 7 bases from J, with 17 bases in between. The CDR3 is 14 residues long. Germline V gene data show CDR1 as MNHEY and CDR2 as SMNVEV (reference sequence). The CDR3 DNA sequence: TGTGCCAGCACCCTGAGAGGGCCTAGGAATGAGCAGTTCTTC. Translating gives CASTLRGPRNEQFF.

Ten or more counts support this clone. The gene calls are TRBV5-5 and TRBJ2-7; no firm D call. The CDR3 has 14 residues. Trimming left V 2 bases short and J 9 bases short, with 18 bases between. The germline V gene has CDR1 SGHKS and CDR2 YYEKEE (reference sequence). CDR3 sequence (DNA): TGTGCCAGCAGCTTTTCGTCCCAGGTGGACGGGCAGTACTTC. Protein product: CASSFSSQVDGQYF.

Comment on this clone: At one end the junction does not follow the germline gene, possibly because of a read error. In DNA form, the CDR3 reads TGTGCCATCAGCTCCGGACTAGCGGGAGGTTACGAGCAGTGCTTC. Protein sequence: CAISSGLAGGYEQCF. This chain connects TRBV5-4 to TRBJ2-7, with TRBD2 identical over 14 bases. The CDR3 sequence is 15 residues long. The V gene's germline CDR1 is SGHNT and CDR2 YYREEE (reference sequence). The complete variable domain, with remaining parts taken from reference TRBV5-4 and TRBJ2-7, reads ETGVTQSPTHLIKTRGQQVTLRCSSQSGHNTVSWYQQALGQGPQFIFQYYREEENGRGNFPPRFSGLQFPNYSSELNVNALELDDSALYLCAISSGLAGGYEQCFGPGTRLTVT.

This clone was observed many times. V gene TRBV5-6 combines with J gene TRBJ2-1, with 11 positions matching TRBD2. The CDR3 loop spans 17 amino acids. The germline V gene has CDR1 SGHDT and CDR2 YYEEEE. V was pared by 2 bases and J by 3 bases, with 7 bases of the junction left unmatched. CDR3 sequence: CASSFNSGRVFYNEQFF. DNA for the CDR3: TGTGCCAGCAGCTTTAATAGCGGGAGGGTTTTCTACAATGAGCAGTTCTTC.

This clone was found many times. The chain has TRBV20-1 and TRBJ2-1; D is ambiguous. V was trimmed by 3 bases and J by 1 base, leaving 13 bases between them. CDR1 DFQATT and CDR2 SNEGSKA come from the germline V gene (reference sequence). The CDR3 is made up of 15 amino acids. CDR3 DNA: TGCAGTGCTAGGGTCCCGGAGATTTCCTACAATGAGCAGTTCTTC. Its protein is CSARVPEISYNEQFF.

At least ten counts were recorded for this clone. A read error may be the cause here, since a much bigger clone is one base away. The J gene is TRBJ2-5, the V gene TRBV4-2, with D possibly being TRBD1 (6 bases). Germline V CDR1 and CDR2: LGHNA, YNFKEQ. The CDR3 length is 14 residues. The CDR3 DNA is TGTGCCAGCAGCCGCCAGGGGACCTACAATGAGCAGCTCTTC. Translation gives CASSRQGTYNEQLF.

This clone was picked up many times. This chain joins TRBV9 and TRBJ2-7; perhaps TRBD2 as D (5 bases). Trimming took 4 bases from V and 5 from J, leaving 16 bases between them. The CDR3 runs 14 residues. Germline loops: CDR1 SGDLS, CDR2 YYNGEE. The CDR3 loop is CASSPGLPIDEQYF. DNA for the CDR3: TGTGCCAGCAGCCCCGGACTCCCGATAGACGAGCAGTACTTC.

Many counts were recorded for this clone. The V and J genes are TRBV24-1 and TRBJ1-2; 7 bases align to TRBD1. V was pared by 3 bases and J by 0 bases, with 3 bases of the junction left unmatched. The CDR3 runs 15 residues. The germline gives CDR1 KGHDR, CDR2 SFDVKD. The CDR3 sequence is CATSDRTGSNYGYTF. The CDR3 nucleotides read TGTGCCACCAGTGATCGGACAGGTTCTAACTATGGCTACACCTTC.

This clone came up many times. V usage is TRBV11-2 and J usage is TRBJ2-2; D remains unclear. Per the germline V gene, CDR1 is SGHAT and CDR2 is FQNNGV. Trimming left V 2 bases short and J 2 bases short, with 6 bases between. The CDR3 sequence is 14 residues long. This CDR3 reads CASSLIRNTGELFF. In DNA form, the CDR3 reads TGTGCCAGCAGCTTAATCCGAAACACCGGGGAGCTGTTTTTT.

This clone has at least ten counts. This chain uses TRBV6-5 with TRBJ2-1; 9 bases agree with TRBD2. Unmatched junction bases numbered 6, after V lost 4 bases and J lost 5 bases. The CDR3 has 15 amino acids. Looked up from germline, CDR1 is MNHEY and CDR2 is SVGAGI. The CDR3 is CASSLLAGFDNEQFF. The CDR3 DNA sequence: TGTGCCAGCAGTTTACTAGCGGGTTTCGACAATGAGCAGTTCTTC.

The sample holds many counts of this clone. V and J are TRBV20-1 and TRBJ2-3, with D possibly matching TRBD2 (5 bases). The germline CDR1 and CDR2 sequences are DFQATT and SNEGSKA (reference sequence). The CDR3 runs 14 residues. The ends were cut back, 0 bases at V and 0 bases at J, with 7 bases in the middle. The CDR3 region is CSARDSDSTDTQYF. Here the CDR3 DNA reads TGCAGTGCTAGAGATAGCGATAGCACAGATACGCAGTATTTT.

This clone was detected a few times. CDR3 coding DNA: TGTGCCAGCAGTCCTCTAGCGGGAGGAGTGGGAACAGATACGCAGTATTTT. Protein: CASSPLAGGVGTDTQYF. This chain uses TRBV27 with TRBJ2-3, with 11 positions matching TRBD2. The CDR3 length is 17 residues. The V segment lost 5 bases and the J segment 3 bases; nucleotides outside the gene matches: 10. Germline CDR1 and CDR2: MNHEY and SMNVEV (reference sequence).

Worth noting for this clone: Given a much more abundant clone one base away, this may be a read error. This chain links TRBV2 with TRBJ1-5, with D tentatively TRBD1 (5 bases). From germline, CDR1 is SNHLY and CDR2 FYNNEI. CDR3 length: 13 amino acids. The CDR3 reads CASSGGGNQPRHF. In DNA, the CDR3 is TGTGCCAGCAGTGGGGGCGGGAATCAGCCCCGGCATTTT.

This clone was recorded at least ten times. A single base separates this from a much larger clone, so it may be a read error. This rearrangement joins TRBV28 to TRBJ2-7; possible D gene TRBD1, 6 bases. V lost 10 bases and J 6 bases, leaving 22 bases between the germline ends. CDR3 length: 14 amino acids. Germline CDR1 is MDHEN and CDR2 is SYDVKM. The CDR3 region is CATDTGLSTCEQYF. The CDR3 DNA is TGTGCCACAGACACAGGGTTATCTACCTGCGAGCAGTACTTC.

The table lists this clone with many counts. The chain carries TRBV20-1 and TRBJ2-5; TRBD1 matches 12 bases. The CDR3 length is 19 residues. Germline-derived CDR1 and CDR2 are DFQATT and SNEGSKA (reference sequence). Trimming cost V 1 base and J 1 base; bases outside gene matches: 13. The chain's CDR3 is CSARVAWGQGAPSQETQYF. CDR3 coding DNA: TGCAGTGCTAGAGTTGCGTGGGGACAGGGGGCCCCTTCCCAAGAGACCCAGTACTTC.

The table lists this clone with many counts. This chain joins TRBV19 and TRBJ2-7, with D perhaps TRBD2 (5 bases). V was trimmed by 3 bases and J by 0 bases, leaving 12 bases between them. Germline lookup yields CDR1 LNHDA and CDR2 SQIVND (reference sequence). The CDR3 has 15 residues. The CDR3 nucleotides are TGTGCCAGTAGTATCCCCGGGGTTAGCTCCTACGAGCAGTACTTC. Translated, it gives CASSIPGVSSYEQYF.

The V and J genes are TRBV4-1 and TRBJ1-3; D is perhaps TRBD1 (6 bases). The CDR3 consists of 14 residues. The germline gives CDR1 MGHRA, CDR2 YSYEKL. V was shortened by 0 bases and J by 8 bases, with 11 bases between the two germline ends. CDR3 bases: TGCGCCAGCAGCCAAGAAGGGGGGAGGTACACCATATATTTT. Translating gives CASSQEGGRYTIYF.

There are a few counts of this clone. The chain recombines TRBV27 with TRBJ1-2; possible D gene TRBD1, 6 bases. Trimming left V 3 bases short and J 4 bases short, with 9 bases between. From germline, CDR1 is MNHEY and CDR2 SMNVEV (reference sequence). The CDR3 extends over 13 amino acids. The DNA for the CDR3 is TGTGCCAGCAGTTTGAACAGGGTCTATGGCTACACCTTC. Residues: CASSLNRVYGYTF.

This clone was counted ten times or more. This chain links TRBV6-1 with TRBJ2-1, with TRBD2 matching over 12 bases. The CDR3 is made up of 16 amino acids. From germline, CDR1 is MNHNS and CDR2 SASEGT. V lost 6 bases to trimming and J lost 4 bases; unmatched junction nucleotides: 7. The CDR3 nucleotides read TGTGCCAGCAGCCCTAGCGGGAGGGGTGTTTACAATGAGCAGTTCTTC. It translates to CASSPSGRGVYNEQFF.

This CDR3 is CSATDRGRQPQHF. CDR3 bases: TGCAGTGCGACCGACAGGGGACGTCAGCCCCAGCATTTT. The chain is built from TRBV20-1 and TRBJ1-5, with TRBD1 matching over 8 bases. The germline gives CDR1 DFQATT, CDR2 SNEGSKA (reference sequence). The V gene end was trimmed by 6 bases and the J gene end by 6 bases; junction bases not matched to a gene: 7. The CDR3 has 13 amino acids.

CDR3 bases: TGTGCCAGCAGTAGGATGCAGGCCCATAGCGCAGATACGCAGTATTTT. This codes for CASSRMQAHSADTQYF. The chain links TRBV28 to TRBJ2-3, with TRBD2 as a possible D gene (5 bases). The CDR3 has 16 amino acids. The germline gives CDR1 MDHEN, CDR2 SYDVKM. V lost 5 bases and J 4 bases, leaving 19 bases between the germline ends.

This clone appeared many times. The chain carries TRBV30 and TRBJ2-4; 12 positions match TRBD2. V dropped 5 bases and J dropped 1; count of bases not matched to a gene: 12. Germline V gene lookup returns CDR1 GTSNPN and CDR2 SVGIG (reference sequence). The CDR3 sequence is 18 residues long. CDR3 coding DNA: TGTGCCTGGGCCGGGGGACTAGCGGGTGTGGGGGCCAAAAACATTCAGTACTTC. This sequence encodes CAWAGGLAGVGAKNIQYF. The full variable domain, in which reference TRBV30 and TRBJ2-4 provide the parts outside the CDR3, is SQTIHQWPATLVQPVGSPLSLECTVEGTSNPNLYWYRQAAGRGLQLLFYSVGIGQISSEVPQNLSASRPQDRQFILSSKKLLLSDSGFYLCAWAGGLAGVGAKNIQYFGAGTRLSVL.

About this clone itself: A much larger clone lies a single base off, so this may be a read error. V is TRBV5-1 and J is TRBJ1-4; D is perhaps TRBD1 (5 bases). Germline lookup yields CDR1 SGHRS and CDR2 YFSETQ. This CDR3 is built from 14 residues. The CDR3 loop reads CAGREERFNEKLFF. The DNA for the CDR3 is TGCGCCGGCAGGGAAGAGCGGTTTAATGAAAAACTGTTTTTT. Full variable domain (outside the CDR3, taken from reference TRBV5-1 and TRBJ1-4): KAGVTQTPRYLIKTRGQQVTLSCSPISGHRSVSWYQQTPGQGLQFLFEYFSETQRNKGNFPGRFSGRQFSNSRSEMNVSTLELGDSALYLCAGREERFNEKLFFGSGTQLSVL.

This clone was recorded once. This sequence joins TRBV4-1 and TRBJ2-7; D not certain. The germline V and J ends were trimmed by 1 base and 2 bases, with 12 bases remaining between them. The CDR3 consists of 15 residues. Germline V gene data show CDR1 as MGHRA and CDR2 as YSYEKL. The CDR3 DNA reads TGCGCCAGCAGCCAAGGGACGGGCTTAACCTACGAGCAGTACTTC. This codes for CASSQGTGLTYEQYF.

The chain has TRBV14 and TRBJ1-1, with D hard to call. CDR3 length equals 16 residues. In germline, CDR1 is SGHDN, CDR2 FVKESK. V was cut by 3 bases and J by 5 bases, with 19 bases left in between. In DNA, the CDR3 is TGTGCCAGCAGCCAGAGGAACGGGTGGGGTGGGACTGAAGCTTTCTTT. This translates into CASSQRNGWGGTEAFF.

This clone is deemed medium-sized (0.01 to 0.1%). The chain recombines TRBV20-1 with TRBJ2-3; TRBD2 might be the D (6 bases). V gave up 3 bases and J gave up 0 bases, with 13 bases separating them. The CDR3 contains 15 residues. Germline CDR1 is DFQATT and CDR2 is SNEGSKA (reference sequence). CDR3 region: CSASTLATSTDTQYF. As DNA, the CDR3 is TGCAGTGCTAGTACCCTAGCGACTAGCACAGATACGCAGTATTTT.

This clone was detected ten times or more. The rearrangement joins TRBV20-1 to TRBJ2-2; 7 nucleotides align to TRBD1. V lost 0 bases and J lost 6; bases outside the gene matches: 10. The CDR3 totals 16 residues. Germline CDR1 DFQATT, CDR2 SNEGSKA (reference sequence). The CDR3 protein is CSARDRTGWIAGELFF. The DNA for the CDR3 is TGCAGTGCTAGAGATCGGACAGGTTGGATCGCCGGGGAGCTGTTTTTT.

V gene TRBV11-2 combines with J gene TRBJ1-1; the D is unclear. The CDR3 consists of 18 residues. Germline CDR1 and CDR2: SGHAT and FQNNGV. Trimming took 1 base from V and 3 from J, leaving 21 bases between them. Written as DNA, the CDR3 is TGTGCCAGCAGCTTAGTGATCTTTCTAGGTACGGGAGACACTGAAGCTTTCTTT. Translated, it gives CASSLVIFLGTGDTEAFF.

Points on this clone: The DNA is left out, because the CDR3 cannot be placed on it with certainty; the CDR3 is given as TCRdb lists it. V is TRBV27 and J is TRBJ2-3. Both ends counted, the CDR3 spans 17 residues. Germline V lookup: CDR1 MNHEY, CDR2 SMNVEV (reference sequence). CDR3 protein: CASSFYICSRKTDTQYF.

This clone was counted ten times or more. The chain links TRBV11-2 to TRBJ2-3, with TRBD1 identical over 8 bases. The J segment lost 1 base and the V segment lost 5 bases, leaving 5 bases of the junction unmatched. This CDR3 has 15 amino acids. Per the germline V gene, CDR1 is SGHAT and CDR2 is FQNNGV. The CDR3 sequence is CASSEQGVGTDTQYF. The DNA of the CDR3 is TGTGCCAGCAGCGAACAGGGGGTGGGCACAGATACGCAGTATTTT.

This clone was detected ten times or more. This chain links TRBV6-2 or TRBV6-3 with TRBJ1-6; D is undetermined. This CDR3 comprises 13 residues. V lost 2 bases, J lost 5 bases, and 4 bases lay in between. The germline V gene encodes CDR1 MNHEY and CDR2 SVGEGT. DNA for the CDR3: TGTGCCAGCAGTTACAGGGATAATTCACCCCTCCACTTT. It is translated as CASSYRDNSPLHF.